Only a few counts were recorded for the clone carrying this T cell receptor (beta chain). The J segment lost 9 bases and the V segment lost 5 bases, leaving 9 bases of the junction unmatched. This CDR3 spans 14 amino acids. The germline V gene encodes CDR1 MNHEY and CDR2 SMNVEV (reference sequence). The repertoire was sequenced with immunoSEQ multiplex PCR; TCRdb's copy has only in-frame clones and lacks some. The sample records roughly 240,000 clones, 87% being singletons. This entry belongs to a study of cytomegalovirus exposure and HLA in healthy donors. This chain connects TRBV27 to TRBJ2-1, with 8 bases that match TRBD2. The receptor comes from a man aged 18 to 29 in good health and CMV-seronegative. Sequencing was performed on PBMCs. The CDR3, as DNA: TGTGCCAGCAGTAGCGCTCTAGCGGGTGGTGAGCAGTTCTTC. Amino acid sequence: CASSSALAGGEQFF.